This TCR delta chain was sequenced for a study of γδ T cells in repeated Plasmodium falciparum infection. TCRdb called clones anew from the multiplex PCR reads with CATT. The sample has 50,000 to 60,000 delta-chain clones; 1.9% are singletons. In its sample, this clone was seen a few times. This is likely an artifact of a read error, given a far larger clone one base away. This same CDR3 is encoded by further DNA sequences in the sample. The sample comprised gamma-delta T cells from blood. This receptor was identified in a pool of human donors (malaria-infected and uninfected, not separated).

CDR3 protein: CACDTVEGIRDKLIF. As DNA, the CDR3 is TGTGCCTGTGACACCGTGGAGGGGATACGGGATAAACTTATCTTT. The chain recombines TRDV2 with TRDJ1; 9 positions agree with TRDD3. Germline CDR1 is GEAIGNYY and CDR2 is EKD. The CDR3 is made up of 15 amino acids.